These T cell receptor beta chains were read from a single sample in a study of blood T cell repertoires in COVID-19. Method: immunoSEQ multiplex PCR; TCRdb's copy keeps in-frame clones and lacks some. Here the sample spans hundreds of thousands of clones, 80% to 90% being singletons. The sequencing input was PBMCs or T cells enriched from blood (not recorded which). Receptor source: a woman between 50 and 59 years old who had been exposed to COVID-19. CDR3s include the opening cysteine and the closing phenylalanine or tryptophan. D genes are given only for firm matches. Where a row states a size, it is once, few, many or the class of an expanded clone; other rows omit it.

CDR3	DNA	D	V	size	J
CASSLWTGVNQPQHF	TGTGCCAGCTCACTCTGGACAGGGGTAAATCAGCCCCAGCATTTT	TRBD1	TRBV18	-	TRBJ1-5
CATGGNQETQYF	TGTGCCACCGGGGGGAACCAAGAGACCCAGTACTTC	TRBD2	TRBV2	-	TRBJ2-5
CASSIGSGGKTDTQYF	TGTGCCAGTAGTATAGGAAGCGGGGGCAAAACGGATACGCAGTATTTT	TRBD2	TRBV19	-	TRBJ2-3
CASSLRTSGGSDTQYF	TGCGCCAGCAGTCTTCGGACTAGCGGGGGGTCAGATACGCAGTATTTT	TRBD2	TRBV5-1	-	TRBJ2-3
CASRGSLNTGELFF	TGTGCCTCCCGAGGGAGCCTGAACACCGGGGAGCTGTTTTTT	-	TRBV7-2	-	TRBJ2-2
CASSLFQGEGYTF	TGTGCCAGCAGTCTCTTCCAGGGGGAGGGCTACACCTTC	TRBD1	TRBV12-3/TRBV12-4	-	TRBJ1-2
CASSYLQGSHEQYF	TGCGCCAGCAGCTACTTACAGGGGTCCCACGAGCAGTACTTC	TRBD1	TRBV5-1	few	TRBJ2-7
CASSLNRGQGSGNTIYF	TGTGCCAGCAGCTTAAACAGGGGGCAGGGCTCTGGAAACACCATATATTTT	TRBD1	TRBV5-4	-	TRBJ1-3
CASSAVTGTRNTEAFF	TGTGCCAGCAGCGCAGTGACAGGGACGAGGAACACTGAAGCTTTCTTT	TRBD1	TRBV13	-	TRBJ1-1
CSVSPRTGANTEAFF	TGCAGCGTTTCTCCAAGGACAGGGGCGAACACTGAAGCTTTCTTT	TRBD1	TRBV29-1	-	TRBJ1-1
CASSIGQGSGNTIYF	TGCGCCAGCAGTATTGGACAGGGATCTGGAAACACCATATATTTT	TRBD1	TRBV5-1	-	TRBJ1-3
CASSPGTANEAFF	TGTGCCAGCAGCCCCGGGACAGCGAATGAAGCTTTCTTT	TRBD1	TRBV6-5	few	TRBJ1-1
CASSESGRGNEQYF	TGTGCCAGCAGTGAGTCGGGCAGGGGGAACGAGCAGTACTTC	TRBD1	TRBV6-4	-	TRBJ2-7
CSASFGGGAAETQYF	TGCAGTGCTAGTTTTGGCGGGGGGGCCGCAGAGACCCAGTACTTC	TRBD2	TRBV20-1	-	TRBJ2-5
CASALGEQYF	TGCGCCAGCGCCCTCGGTGAGCAGTACTTC	-	TRBV5-1	-	TRBJ2-7
CASSSPRGPAAGYTF	TGTGCCAGCAGCTCCCCCAGAGGGCCCGCTGCCGGCTACACCTTC	-	TRBV7-2	-	TRBJ1-2
CASSPETSGAYEQYF	TGTGCCAGCAGCCCAGAGACTAGCGGAGCCTACGAGCAGTACTTC	TRBD2	TRBV11-2	-	TRBJ2-7
CASSPGGLAYEQYF	TGTGCCAGCAGCCCCGGGGGGTTGGCCTACGAGCAGTACTTC	TRBD2	TRBV7-6	few	TRBJ2-7
CSAGQGAFF	TGCAGTGCAGGGCAGGGGGCTTTCTTT	-	TRBV20-1	-	TRBJ1-1
CASSQNSHTEAFF	TGTGCCAGCAGCCAAAACAGCCACACTGAAGCTTTCTTT	-	TRBV3-1/TRBV3-2	-	TRBJ1-1
CASSALNEQFF	TGCGCCAGCAGTGCCCTTAATGAGCAGTTCTTC	-	TRBV10-2	-	TRBJ2-1
CASSPGYGELFF	TGTGCCAGCAGCCCAGGGTACGGGGAGCTGTTTTTT	-	TRBV6-5	few	TRBJ2-2
CAVAAGGRNEQYF	TGTGCCGTCGCTGCAGGGGGCAGGAACGAGCAGTACTTC	TRBD1	TRBV15	-	TRBJ2-7
CASSSVGPRGRTQYF	TGTGCCAGCAGCTCCGTAGGCCCCCGGGGTCGGACGCAGTATTTT	-	TRBV11-2	few	TRBJ2-3
CASSFNRDRAYEQYF	TGCGCCAGCAGTTTTAACCGGGACAGGGCATACGAGCAGTACTTC	TRBD1	TRBV5-1	-	TRBJ2-7
CATSPARVVQPQHF	TGTGCCACCAGTCCAGCCCGGGTTGTTCAGCCCCAGCATTTT	-	TRBV24-1	-	TRBJ1-5
CASSSVAGGTETQYF	TGTGCCAGCAGCTCCGTAGCGGGGGGGACTGAGACCCAGTACTTC	TRBD2	TRBV7-9	-	TRBJ2-5
CATSDPQGARPGYTF	TGTGCCACCAGTGATCCCCAGGGGGCTCGTCCTGGCTACACCTTC	TRBD1	TRBV24-1	-	TRBJ1-2
CASTYGFEGSDEQFF	TGTGCCAGCACCTATGGGTTTGAGGGCAGCGATGAGCAGTTCTTC	-	TRBV28	-	TRBJ2-1
CASSFHAGLTYEQYF	TGTGCCAGCAGCTTTCACGCAGGGCTCACCTACGAGCAGTACTTC	-	TRBV7-2	once	TRBJ2-7
CASSLKYRGQWNTEAFF	TGTGCCAGCAGCTTGAAGTACAGGGGGCAGTGGAACACTGAAGCTTTCTTT	TRBD1	TRBV7-8	-	TRBJ1-1
CASSQVSNSPLHF	TGCGCCAGCAGCCAAGTCTCGAATTCACCCCTCCACTTT	-	TRBV4-3	-	TRBJ1-6
CASSVAGGGIHEQYF	TGTGCCAGCAGCGTAGCAGGGGGCGGAATCCACGAGCAGTACTTC	TRBD1	TRBV9	-	TRBJ2-7
CASSAFGGAAGNTIYF	TGTGCCAGCAGTGCCTTCGGGGGGGCAGCTGGAAACACCATATATTTT	-	TRBV2	-	TRBJ1-3
CASSSNRGQYGNTIYF	TGTGCCAGCAGCTCGAACAGGGGGCAGTATGGAAACACCATATATTTT	TRBD1	TRBV7-2	-	TRBJ1-3
CASRGDRGDTQYF	TGTGCCAGCAGAGGGGACAGGGGAGATACGCAGTATTTT	TRBD1	TRBV12-3/TRBV12-4	-	TRBJ2-3
CASSTPAGSQETQYF	TGTGCCAGCAGCACCCCGGCCGGGTCCCAAGAGACCCAGTACTTC	-	TRBV7-9	-	TRBJ2-5
CASRSPLAGDYEQYF	TGTGCCAGTAGATCACCCCTGGCAGGGGACTACGAGCAGTACTTC	-	TRBV19	once	TRBJ2-7
CASSLGGSQETQYF	TGTGCCAGCAGCTTAGGTGGCAGCCAAGAGACCCAGTACTTC	-	TRBV7-2	few	TRBJ2-5
CASSPGTGLGYTF	TGTGCCAGCAGCCCCGGGACAGGGTTGGGCTACACCTTC	TRBD1	TRBV12-3/TRBV12-4	-	TRBJ1-2
CASNDRVRQPQHF	TGTGCCAGCAACGACAGGGTAAGGCAGCCCCAGCATTTT	TRBD1	TRBV6-5	few	TRBJ1-5
CASSFLKPGQGNYGYTF	TGTGCCAGCAGTTTTCTAAAACCGGGACAGGGTAACTATGGCTACACCTTC	TRBD1	TRBV27	-	TRBJ1-2
CAISDVAVNTYEQYF	TGTGCCATCAGTGATGTAGCAGTTAACACCTACGAGCAGTACTTC	-	TRBV10-3	-	TRBJ2-7
CASSLIPDVRTYGYTF	TGTGCCAGCAGCTTAATACCCGATGTCCGAACTTATGGCTACACCTTC	-	TRBV7-2	-	TRBJ1-2
CASSQPGLPPWVPPGELFF	TGTGCCAGCAGCCAGCCGGGACTACCTCCCTGGGTGCCCCCCGGGGAGCTGTTTTTT	TRBD2	TRBV28	few	TRBJ2-2
CASSLVASGGYEQYF	TGCGCCAGCAGCTTGGTAGCTAGCGGGGGCTACGAGCAGTACTTC	TRBD2	TRBV5-1	-	TRBJ2-7
CASITQGHVRPDGYTF	TGTGCCAGCATCACACAGGGCCATGTCCGTCCGGATGGCTACACCTTC	-	TRBV7-9	-	TRBJ1-2
CASSITGSNQPQHF	TGTGCCAGTAGTATCACAGGGTCGAATCAGCCCCAGCATTTT	-	TRBV19	few	TRBJ1-5
CASYTTSSDTQYF	TGCGCCAGCTATACTACTAGTTCGGATACGCAGTATTTT	-	TRBV5-1	-	TRBJ2-3
CASSFSHSPLHF	TGTGCCAGCAGCTTTAGCCACTCACCCCTCCACTTT	-	TRBV5-5	-	TRBJ1-6
CASSALSGTGGSDTQYF	TGTGCCAGCAGCGCCCTCTCCGGGACAGGGGGCTCAGATACGCAGTATTTT	TRBD1	TRBV9	few	TRBJ2-3
CASSLRGTAYGYTF	TGTGCCAGCAGCTTAAGGGGGACAGCCTATGGCTACACCTTC	TRBD1	TRBV7-2	once	TRBJ1-2
CASSEVRGTIYF	TGTGCCAGCAGTGAGGTCAGGGGGACCATATATTTT	TRBD1	TRBV2	-	TRBJ1-3
CASSPRVAGAQRSYNEQFF	TGTGCCAGCAGCCCCCGTGTAGCGGGGGCCCAACGCTCCTACAATGAGCAGTTCTTC	TRBD2	TRBV14	-	TRBJ2-1
CASSLKDRGGGELFF	TGTGCCAGCAGCCTAAAGGACAGGGGAGGTGGGGAGCTGTTTTTT	TRBD1	TRBV7-2	few	TRBJ2-2